This TCR beta chain is from a study of cytomegalovirus exposure and HLA in healthy donors. Study-level results: Later analysis demonstrated an association between a missense DCLRE1C variant and TCR beta V- and J-gene trimming. In a later analysis, at a false discovery rate of 0.05, approximately 16,000 TCR beta sequences matched HLA alleles.

The PCR had 60 Vbeta and 13 Jbeta primers. TCRdb's table, derived via immunoSEQ multiplex PCR, lists solely in-frame clones and lacks some. Of about 160,000 clones listed, over 75% are singletons. Germline V CDR1 and CDR2: SEHNR, FQNEAQ (reference sequence). Losses at the gene ends were 0 bases for V and 9 bases for J; bases not matched to a gene: 8. CDR3 length: 16 residues. In regard to this clone: Its antigen is not identified.

This clonotype was sampled from a woman aged 18-29 years in good health and CMV-seronegative. V gene TRBV7-9 combines with J gene TRBJ2-2; 9 bases fit TRBD2. The sequenced material came from PBMCs. DNA of the CDR3: TGTGCCAGCAGCTTAGCCGGCGGGAGGGCCTCCAGGGAGCTGTTTTTT. This codes for CASSLAGGRASRELFF.